This passage covers 24 T cell receptor beta chains from one sample sequenced in a study of cytomegalovirus exposure and HLA in healthy donors (dated by TCRdb to about 2017). The library relied on the immunoSEQ multiplex PCR assay. For the multiplex PCR, a mixture combining 60 forward primers for TCR Vbeta segments and 13 reverse primers for TCR Jbeta segments was used. TCRdb took over this immuneACCESS table, retaining in-frame rearrangements with V and J assigned. Such tables are incomplete; in checked studies, under half of the missing clones stem from an unresolved V gene, and the remainder is unexplained. Present in this sample are 95,000 to 100,000 clones, under 80% of which were seen just once. The ten biggest clones cover roughly 8.3% of the sample. Sample: PBMCs. The receptors shown here come from a human donor in good health.

V usage is TRBV10-3 and J usage is TRBJ2-3; perhaps TRBD1 as D (6 bases). The CDR3 sequence is 15 residues long. Germline V gene sequence: CDR1 ENHRY, CDR2 SYGVKD. Trimming took 4 bases from V and 4 from J, leaving 15 bases between them. CDR3 nucleotides: TGTGCCATCAGTGCTGGGCAGGGGTCCTCAGATACGCAGTATTTT. Translated: CAISAGQGSSDTQYF.

The V call is TRBV7-9, the J call TRBJ1-1, with D perhaps TRBD1 (5 bases). CDR3 length: 14 amino acids. Germline V gene sequence: CDR1 SEHNR, CDR2 FQNEAQ (reference sequence). The V end was cut by 1 base, the J end by 4 bases, with 10 bases between. The chain's CDR3 is CASSLEVGGTEAFF. For the CDR3, the DNA is TGTGCCAGCAGCTTAGAGGTGGGGGGCACTGAAGCTTTCTTT.

The gene calls are TRBV7-2 and TRBJ1-3; D remains ambiguous. The CDR3 has 15 amino acids. Trimming shortened V by 1 base and J by 0 bases, and 7 bases separated the two germline ends. Germline values: CDR1 SGHTA, CDR2 FQGNSA. CDR3 DNA: TGTGCCAGCAGCTTAGAGTCGGGCTCTGGAAACACCATATATTTT. It translates to CASSLESGSGNTIYF.

The chain uses TRBV27 and TRBJ2-3, with a weak D call TRBD1 (6 bases). CDR1 and CDR2 (germline): MNHEY, SMNVEV (reference sequence). The CDR3 runs 13 residues. V dropped 1 base and J dropped 6 bases, with 8 bases sitting between them. CDR3 residues: CASSLLGADTQYF. In DNA form, the CDR3 reads TGTGCCAGCAGTTTATTGGGGGCCGATACGCAGTATTTT.

The J gene is TRBJ2-5, the V gene TRBV29-1, with D tentatively TRBD2 (6 bases). This CDR3 region has 15 residues. Trimming cost V 3 bases and J 5 bases, with 19 bases left between them. The germline gives CDR1 SQVTM, CDR2 ANQGSEA. For the CDR3, the DNA is TGCAGCGTTGAGGGGGGAACCAAGGCATCCGAGACCCAGTACTTC. This gives the protein CSVEGGTKASETQYF.

This rearrangement joins TRBV6-1 to TRBJ1-5; 7 bases map to TRBD1. Trimming cost V 4 bases and J 6 bases; bases outside gene matches: 12. Germline assignment: CDR1 MNHNS and CDR2 SASEGT. CDR3 length: 16 residues. CDR3 DNA: TGTGCCAGCAGTGCGATGGTCGAGGGGGCAGGTCAGCCCCAGCATTTT. Protein product: CASSAMVEGAGQPQHF.

This rearrangement joins TRBV2 to TRBJ1-1; 8 positions match TRBD1. Germline CDR1 is SNHLY and CDR2 is FYNNEI. CDR3 length equals 16 residues. V dropped 1 base and J dropped 0; count of bases not matched to a gene: 4. CDR3 nucleotide sequence: TGTGCCAGCAGTGAAGGGACAGGGTCGATGAACACTGAAGCTTTCTTT. Its protein is CASSEGTGSMNTEAFF.

The CDR3, as DNA: TGTGCCAGCACCCAGAGCAGGGGCACAGATACGCAGTATTTT. As protein: CASTQSRGTDTQYF. The chain links TRBV11-1 to TRBJ2-3, with D tentatively TRBD1 (5 bases). Trimming cost V 7 bases and J 1 base, with 12 bases left between them. CDR1 and CDR2 (germline): SGHAT, FQDESV (reference sequence). This CDR3 is built from 14 residues.

This clone appeared a few times. The chain carries TRBV6-1 and TRBJ1-3; D is uncertain. V lost 6 bases to trimming and J lost 5 bases, with 8 bases between them. Germline CDR1 and CDR2: MNHNS and SASEGT. This CDR3 contains 12 residues. The chain's CDR3 is CASSPPRNTIYF. CDR3 coding DNA: TGTGCCAGCAGCCCCCCCAGAAACACCATATATTTT.

The chain uses TRBV2 and TRBJ2-1, with 8 bases lining up with TRBD2. This CDR3 is 15 amino acids long. Germline CDR1 is SNHLY and CDR2 is FYNNEI. V lost 1 base, J lost 9 bases, and 8 bases stayed unmatched. The CDR3 coding sequence is TGTGCCAGCAGTGAAGGGCCGGGGGGGCTCGGTGAGCAGTTCTTC. Encoded protein: CASSEGPGGLGEQFF.

In this sample, this clone turned up many times. This chain connects TRBV7-2 to TRBJ2-7; 7 nucleotides match TRBD1. Germline lookup yields CDR1 SGHTA and CDR2 FQGNSA. The CDR3 runs 14 residues. J was trimmed by 2 bases and V by 5 bases; bases with no gene match: 6. The CDR3 is CASSLRQGAYEQYF. The CDR3 DNA is TGTGCCAGCAGCCTACGCCAGGGGGCCTACGAGCAGTACTTC.

The chain combines TRBV7-6 with TRBJ2-5, with 16 bases aligning to TRBD2. The CDR3 is made up of 16 amino acids. Losses at the gene ends were 5 bases for V and 4 bases for J; bases not matched to a gene: 4. Germline V gives CDR1 SGHVS, CDR2 FNYEAQ. CDR3 region: CASSPGTSGRGETQYF. The CDR3 nucleotides read TGTGCCAGCAGCCCAGGGACTAGCGGGAGGGGAGAGACCCAGTACTTC.

The chain couples TRBV5-4 to TRBJ2-2; tentative D call: TRBD2 (5 bases). The CDR3 consists of 13 residues. CDR1 SGHNT and CDR2 YYREEE come from the germline V gene (reference sequence). Trimming took 3 bases from V and 6 from J, leaving 9 bases between them. The CDR3 DNA follows: TGTGCCAGCAGCTCGAGAGGGCCCGGGGAGCTGTTTTTT. As protein: CASSSRGPGELFF.

The chain couples TRBV7-6 to TRBJ2-3; 7 nucleotides line up with TRBD2. Germline trimming cut 1 base from V and 1 base from J; bases unmatched to any gene: 2. CDR1 and CDR2 from the germline V gene are SGHVS and FNYEAQ. This CDR3 contains 15 residues. The CDR3 DNA follows: TGTGCCAGCAGCTTAGTCGCGGGAGGCACAGATACGCAGTATTTT. The encoded protein is CASSLVAGGTDTQYF.

The rearrangement joins TRBV11-2 to TRBJ1-2; D ambiguous. The CDR3 spans 13 residues. From germline, CDR1 is SGHAT and CDR2 FQNNGV. V was cut by 5 bases and J by 10 bases, with 17 bases left in between. In DNA form, the CDR3 reads TGTGCCAGCAGCCCGACGGGAGCCGAGTACTACACCTTC. It yields the protein CASSPTGAEYYTF.

This clone was detected only once. The chain joins TRBV30 to TRBJ2-7; tentatively, D is TRBD1 (5 bases). The CDR3 loop spans 12 amino acids. Per the germline V gene, CDR1 is GTSNPN and CDR2 is SVGIG (reference sequence). V dropped 8 bases and J dropped 0 bases, with 11 bases sitting between them. The CDR3 coding sequence is TGTGCCCTTGGGGCGTCCTCCTACGAGCAGTACTTC. This sequence encodes CALGASSYEQYF.

The rearrangement uses TRBV7-2 and TRBJ2-3, with D possibly being TRBD2 (6 bases). The CDR3 is made up of 15 amino acids. Germline assignment: CDR1 SGHTA and CDR2 FQGNSA. Trimming pared 6 bases from V and 0 bases from J, leaving 13 bases between. CDR3: CASRVLGLSTDTQYF. The CDR3 DNA follows: TGTGCCAGCAGAGTGCTGGGACTCAGCACAGATACGCAGTATTTT.

The rearrangement joins TRBV18 to TRBJ1-6; 8 bases fit TRBD1. V shed 3 bases and J 7 bases; nucleotides not matched to a gene: 8. CDR3 length equals 16 residues. The germline CDR1 and CDR2 sequences are KGHSH and LQKENI. The DNA of the CDR3 is TGTGCCAGCTCACCGAATCAGGGGGCGGGAAATTCACCCCTCCACTTT. Encoded protein: CASSPNQGAGNSPLHF.

The V gene is TRBV10-3, the J gene TRBJ2-3; D gene uncertain. V lost 7 bases and J 1 base, leaving 9 bases between the germline ends. Germline V gene lookup returns CDR1 ENHRY and CDR2 SYGVKD. The CDR3 spans 13 residues. The CDR3 is CAITYQGTDTQYF. CDR3 DNA: TGTGCCATCACCTACCAGGGCACAGATACGCAGTATTTT.

This chain joins TRBV5-1 and TRBJ1-3, with TRBD1 identical over 7 bases. Losses at the gene ends were 4 bases for V and 0 bases for J; bases not matched to a gene: 10. Germline V gene data show CDR1 as SGHRS and CDR2 as YFSETQ. The length of the CDR3 is 17 residues. In DNA form, the CDR3 reads TGCGCCAGCAGCCCCTATCAGGGGGGATTCTCTGGAAACACCATATATTTT. This encodes CASSPYQGGFSGNTIYF.

This clone appeared once. Mismatch with germline at one junction end may stem from a read error. The chain carries TRBV7-8 and TRBJ1-3, with D possibly being TRBD1 (5 bases). The CDR3 covers 12 residues. CDR1 and CDR2 from the germline V gene are SGHVS and FQNEAQ. Written as DNA, the CDR3 is TGTGCCGGTAGCTTTCTGGGCCGGGGGACCAATTTT. It specifies CAGSFLGRGTNF.

This clone turned up a few times. The rearrangement uses TRBV18 and TRBJ1-5; 9 nucleotides match TRBD1. The germline gives CDR1 KGHSH, CDR2 LQKENI. The CDR3 sequence is 14 residues long. The J segment lost 5 bases and the V segment lost 5 bases, leaving 4 bases of the junction unmatched. The CDR3 bases are TGTGCCAGCTCATCACAGGGGGCGGATCAGCCCCAGCATTTT. Translating it yields CASSSQGADQPQHF.

V and J are TRBV10-1 and TRBJ2-1, with 11 bases matching TRBD2. The CDR3 extends over 15 amino acids. The germline CDR1 and CDR2 sequences are WNHNN and SYGVQD (reference sequence). V lost 0 bases and J lost 10; bases outside the gene matches: 5. CDR3 loop: CASSESLAGGGEQFF. The CDR3 nucleotides are TGCGCCAGCAGTGAGTCTCTAGCGGGAGGCGGGGAGCAGTTCTTC.

V usage is TRBV6-5 and J usage is TRBJ1-2; TRBD1 aligns across 10 bases. Germline lookup yields CDR1 MNHEY and CDR2 SVGAGI. The CDR3 is 12 residues long. V lost 10 bases and J lost 8; bases outside the gene matches: 7. CDR3 amino acids: CATTPTGGGYTF. CDR3 DNA sequence: TGTGCCACAACACCGACAGGGGGCGGCTACACCTTC.